The source of this T cell receptor (beta chain) is a study of radiotherapy plus CTLA-4 blockade in lung cancer. J lost 0 bases, V lost 4 bases, and 9 bases had no gene match. The germline V gene encodes CDR1 LNHDA and CDR2 SQIVND (reference sequence). CDR3 length: 18 amino acids. This clone was detected once. Sequenced by immunoSEQ multiplex PCR; TCRdb stores in-frame clones only, minus some. The table lists nearly 95,000 clones, around 80% of them singletons. This receptor was identified in a human donor with non-small cell lung cancer that progressed on radiotherapy plus ipilimumab. Sequencing used peripheral blood, obtained from a patient treated with radiotherapy plus ipilimumab. The chain couples TRBV19 to TRBJ1-4, with 9 bases aligning to TRBD1. The DNA of the CDR3 is TGTGCCAGTAGTACCCGGACAGGGGACATTGCAACTAATGAAAAACTGTTTTTT. This translates into CASSTRTGDIATNEKLFF.